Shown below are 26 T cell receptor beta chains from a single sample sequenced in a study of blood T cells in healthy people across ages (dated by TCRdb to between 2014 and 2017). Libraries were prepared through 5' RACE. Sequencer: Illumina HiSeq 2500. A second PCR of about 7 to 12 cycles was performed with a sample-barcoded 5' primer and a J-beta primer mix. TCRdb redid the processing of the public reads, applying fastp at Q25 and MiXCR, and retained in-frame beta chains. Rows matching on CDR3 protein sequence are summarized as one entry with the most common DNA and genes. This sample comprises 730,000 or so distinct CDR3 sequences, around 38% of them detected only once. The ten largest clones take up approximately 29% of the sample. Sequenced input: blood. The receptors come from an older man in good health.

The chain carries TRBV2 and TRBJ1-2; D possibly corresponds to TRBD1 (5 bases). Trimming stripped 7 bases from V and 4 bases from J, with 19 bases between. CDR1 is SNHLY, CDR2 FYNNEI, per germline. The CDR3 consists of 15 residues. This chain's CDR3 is CASTNFQGTAYGYTF. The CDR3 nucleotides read TGTGCCAGCACCAACTTCCAAGGGACGGCCTATGGCTACACCTTC.

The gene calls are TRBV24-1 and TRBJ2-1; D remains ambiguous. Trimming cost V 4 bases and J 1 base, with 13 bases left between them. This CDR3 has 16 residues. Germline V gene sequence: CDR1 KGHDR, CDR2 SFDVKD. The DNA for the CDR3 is TGTGCCACCAGTGACCCAAGACGGGTTTCCTACAATGAGCAGTTCTTC. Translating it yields CATSDPRRVSYNEQFF.

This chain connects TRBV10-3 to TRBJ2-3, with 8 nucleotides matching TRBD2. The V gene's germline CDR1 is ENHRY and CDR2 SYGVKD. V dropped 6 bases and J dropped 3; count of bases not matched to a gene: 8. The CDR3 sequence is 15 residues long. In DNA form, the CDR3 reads TGTGCCATCAGCGACGCCGGCGGGAGGACAGATACGCAGTATTTT. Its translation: CAISDAGGRTDTQYF.

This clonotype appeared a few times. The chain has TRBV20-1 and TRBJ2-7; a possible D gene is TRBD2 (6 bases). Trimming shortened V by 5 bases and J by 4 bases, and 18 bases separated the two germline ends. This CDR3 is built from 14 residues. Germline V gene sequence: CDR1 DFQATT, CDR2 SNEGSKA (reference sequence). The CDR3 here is CSALLGWGRYEQYF. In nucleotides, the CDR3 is TGCAGTGCTCTACTCGGATGGGGGAGGTACGAGCAGTACTTC.

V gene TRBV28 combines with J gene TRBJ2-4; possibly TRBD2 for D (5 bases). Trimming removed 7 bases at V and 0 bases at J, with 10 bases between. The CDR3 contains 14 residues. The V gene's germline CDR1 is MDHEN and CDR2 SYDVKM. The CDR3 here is CASTIALAKNIQYF. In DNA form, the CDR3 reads TGTGCCAGCACGATAGCGCTAGCCAAAAACATTCAGTACTTC.

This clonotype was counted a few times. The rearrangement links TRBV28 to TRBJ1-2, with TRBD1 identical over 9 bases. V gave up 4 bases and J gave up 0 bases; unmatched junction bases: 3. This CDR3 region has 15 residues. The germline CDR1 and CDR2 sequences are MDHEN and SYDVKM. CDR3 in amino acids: CASSYRGPANYGYTF. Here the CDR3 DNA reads TGTGCCAGCAGTTACAGGGGGCCAGCTAACTATGGCTACACCTTC.

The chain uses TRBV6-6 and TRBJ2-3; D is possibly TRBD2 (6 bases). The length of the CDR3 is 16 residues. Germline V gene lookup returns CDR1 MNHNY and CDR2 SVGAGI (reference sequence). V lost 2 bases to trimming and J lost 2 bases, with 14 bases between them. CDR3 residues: CASSYGRGDNTDTQYF. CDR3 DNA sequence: TGTGCCAGCAGTTACGGGCGCGGGGATAACACAGATACGCAGTATTTT.

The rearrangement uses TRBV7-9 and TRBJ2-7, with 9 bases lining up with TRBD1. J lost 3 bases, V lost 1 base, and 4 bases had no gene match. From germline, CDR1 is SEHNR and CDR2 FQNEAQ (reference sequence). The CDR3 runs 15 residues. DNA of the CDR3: TGTGCCAGCAGCTTAGGGACAGGGGTCTTCTACGAGCAGTACTTC. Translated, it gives CASSLGTGVFYEQYF.

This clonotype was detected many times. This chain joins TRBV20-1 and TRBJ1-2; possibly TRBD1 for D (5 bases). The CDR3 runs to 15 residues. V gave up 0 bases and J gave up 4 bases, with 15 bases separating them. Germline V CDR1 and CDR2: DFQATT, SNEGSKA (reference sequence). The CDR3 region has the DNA TGCAGTGCTAGAGATCCCCAGGGAGTCGGCTATGGCTACACCTTC. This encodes CSARDPQGVGYGYTF.

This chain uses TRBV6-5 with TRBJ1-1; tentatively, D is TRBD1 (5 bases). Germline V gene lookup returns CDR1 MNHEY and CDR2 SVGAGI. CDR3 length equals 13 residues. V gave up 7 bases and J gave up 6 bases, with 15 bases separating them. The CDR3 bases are TGTGCCAGCAAATGGTCCCAGGGCGCTGAAGCTTTCTTT. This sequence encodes CASKWSQGAEAFF.

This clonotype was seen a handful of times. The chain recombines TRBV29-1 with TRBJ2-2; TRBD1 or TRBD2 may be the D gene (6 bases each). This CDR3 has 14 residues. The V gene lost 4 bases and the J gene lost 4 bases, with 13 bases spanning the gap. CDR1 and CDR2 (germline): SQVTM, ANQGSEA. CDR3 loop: CSVGGARGTGELFF. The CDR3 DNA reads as TGCAGCGTTGGGGGGGCCCGGGGCACCGGGGAGCTGTTTTTT.

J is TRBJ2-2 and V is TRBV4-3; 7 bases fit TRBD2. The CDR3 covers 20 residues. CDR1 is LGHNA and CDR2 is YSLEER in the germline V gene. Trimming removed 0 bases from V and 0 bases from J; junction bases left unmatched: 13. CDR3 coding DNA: TGCGCCAGCAGCCAAGATCATTACGGCTTAGCGGGTTCGAACACCGGGGAGCTGTTTTTT. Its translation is CASSQDHYGLAGSNTGELFF.

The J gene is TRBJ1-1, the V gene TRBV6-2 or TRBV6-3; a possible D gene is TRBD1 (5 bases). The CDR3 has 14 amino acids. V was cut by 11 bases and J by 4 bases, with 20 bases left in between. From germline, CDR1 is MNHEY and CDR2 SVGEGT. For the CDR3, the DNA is TGTGCCTCGTCCGTCGAGGGGTTTTTCACTGAAGCTTTCTTT. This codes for CASSVEGFFTEAFF.

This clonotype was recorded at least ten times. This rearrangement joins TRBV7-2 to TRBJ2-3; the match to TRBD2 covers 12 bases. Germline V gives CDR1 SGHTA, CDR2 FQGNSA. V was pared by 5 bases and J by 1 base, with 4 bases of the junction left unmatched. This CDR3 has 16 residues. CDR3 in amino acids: CASSLWTSGGTDTQYF. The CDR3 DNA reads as TGTGCCAGCAGCCTTTGGACTAGCGGGGGCACAGATACGCAGTATTTT. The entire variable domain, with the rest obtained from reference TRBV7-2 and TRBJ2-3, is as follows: GAGVSQSPSNKVTEKGKDVELRCDPISGHTALYWYRQSLGQGLEFLIYFQGNSAPDKSGLPSDRFSAERTGGSVSTLTIQRTQQEDSAVYLCASSLWTSGGTDTQYFGPGTRLTVL.

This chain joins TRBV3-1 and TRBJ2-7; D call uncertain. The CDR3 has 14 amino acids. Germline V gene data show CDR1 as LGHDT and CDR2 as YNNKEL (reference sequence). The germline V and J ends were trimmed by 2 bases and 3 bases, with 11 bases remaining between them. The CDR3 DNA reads TGTGCCAGCAGCCAAAGGTCCAACTACTACGAGCAGTACTTC. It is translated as CASSQRSNYYEQYF.

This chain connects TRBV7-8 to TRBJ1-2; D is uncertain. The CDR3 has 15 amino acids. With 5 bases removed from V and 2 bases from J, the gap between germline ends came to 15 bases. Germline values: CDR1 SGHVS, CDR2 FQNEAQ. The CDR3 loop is CASSKSQELNYGYTF. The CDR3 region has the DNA TGTGCCAGCAGCAAAAGTCAGGAGCTAAACTATGGCTACACCTTC.

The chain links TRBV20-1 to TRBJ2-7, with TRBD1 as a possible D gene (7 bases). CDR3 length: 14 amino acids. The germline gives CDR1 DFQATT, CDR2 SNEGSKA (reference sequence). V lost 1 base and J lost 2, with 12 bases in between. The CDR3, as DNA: TGCAGTGCTAGAGTAGGAGGGACAGCCTACGAGCAGTACTTC. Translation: CSARVGGTAYEQYF.

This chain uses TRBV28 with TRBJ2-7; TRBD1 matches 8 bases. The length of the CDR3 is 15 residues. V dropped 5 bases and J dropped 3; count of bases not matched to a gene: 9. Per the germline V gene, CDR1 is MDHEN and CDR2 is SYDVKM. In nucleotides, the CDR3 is TGTGCCAGCAGTAACTCGAGGACAGGGTTCTACGAGCAGTACTTC. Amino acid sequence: CASSNSRTGFYEQYF.

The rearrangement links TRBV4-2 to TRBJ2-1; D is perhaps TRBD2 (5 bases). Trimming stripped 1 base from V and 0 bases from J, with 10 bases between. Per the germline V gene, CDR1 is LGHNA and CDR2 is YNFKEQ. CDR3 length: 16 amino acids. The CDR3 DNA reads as TGTGCCAGCAGCCAAGGTAAGGGAGACTCCTACAATGAGCAGTTCTTC. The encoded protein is CASSQGKGDSYNEQFF.

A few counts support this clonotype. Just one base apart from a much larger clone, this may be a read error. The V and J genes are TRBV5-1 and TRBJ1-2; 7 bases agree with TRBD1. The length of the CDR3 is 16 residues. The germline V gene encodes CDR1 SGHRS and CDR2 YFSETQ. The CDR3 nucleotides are TGCGCCAGCAGCCCACAGACAGGGATCGGGGACTATGGCCACACCTTC. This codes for CASSPQTGIGDYGHTF.

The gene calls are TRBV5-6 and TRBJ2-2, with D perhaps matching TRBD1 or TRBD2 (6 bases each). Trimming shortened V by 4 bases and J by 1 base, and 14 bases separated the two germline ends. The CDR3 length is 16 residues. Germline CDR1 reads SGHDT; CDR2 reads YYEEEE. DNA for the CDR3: TGTGCCAGCAGCCCCCAAGGGGGGATGAACACCGGGGAGCTGTTTTTT. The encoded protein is CASSPQGGMNTGELFF.

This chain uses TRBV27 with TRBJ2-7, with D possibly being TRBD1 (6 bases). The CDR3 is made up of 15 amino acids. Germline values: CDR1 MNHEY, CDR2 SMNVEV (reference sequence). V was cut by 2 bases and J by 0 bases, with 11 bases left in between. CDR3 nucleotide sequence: TGTGCCAGCAGTTTAGGACAGCCCAGCTCCTACGAGCAGTACTTC. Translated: CASSLGQPSSYEQYF.

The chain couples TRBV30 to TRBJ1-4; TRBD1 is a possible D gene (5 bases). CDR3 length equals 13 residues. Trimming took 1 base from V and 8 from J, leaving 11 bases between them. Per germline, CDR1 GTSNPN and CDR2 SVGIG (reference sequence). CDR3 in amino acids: CAWSGKGNEKLFF. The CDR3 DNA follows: TGTGCCTGGAGTGGGAAGGGGAACGAAAAACTGTTTTTT.

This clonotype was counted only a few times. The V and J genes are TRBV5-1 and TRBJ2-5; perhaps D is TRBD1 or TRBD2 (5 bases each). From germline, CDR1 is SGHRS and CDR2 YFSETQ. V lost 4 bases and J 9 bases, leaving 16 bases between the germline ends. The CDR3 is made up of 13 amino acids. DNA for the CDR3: TGCGCCAGCAGCCCGGACGGGGACGGGGCCCAGTACTTC. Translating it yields CASSPDGDGAQYF.

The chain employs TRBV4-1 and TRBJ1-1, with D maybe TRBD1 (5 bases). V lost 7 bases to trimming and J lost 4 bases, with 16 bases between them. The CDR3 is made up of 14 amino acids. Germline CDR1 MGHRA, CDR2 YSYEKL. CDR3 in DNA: TGCGCCAGCACGTCGTGGGGGGTGAGCACTGAAGCTTTCTTT. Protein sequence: CASTSWGVSTEAFF.

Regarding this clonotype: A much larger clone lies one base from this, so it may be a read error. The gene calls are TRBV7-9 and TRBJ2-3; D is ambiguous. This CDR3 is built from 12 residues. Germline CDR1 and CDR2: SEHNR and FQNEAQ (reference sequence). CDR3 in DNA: TGTTCCAGCAGCTTACTTACAGATACGCAGTATTTT. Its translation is CSSSLLTDTQYF.